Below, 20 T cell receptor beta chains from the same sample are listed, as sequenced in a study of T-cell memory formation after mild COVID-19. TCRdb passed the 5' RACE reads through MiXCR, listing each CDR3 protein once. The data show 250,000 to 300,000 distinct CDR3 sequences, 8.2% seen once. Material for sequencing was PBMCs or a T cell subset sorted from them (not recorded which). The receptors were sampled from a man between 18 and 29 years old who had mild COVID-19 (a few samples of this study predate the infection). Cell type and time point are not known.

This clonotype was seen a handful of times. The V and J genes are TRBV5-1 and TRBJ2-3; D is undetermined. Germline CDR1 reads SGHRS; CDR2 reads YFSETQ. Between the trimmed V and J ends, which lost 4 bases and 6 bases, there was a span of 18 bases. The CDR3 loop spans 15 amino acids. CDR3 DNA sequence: TGCGCCAGCAGCACGGACCCCTCAGGCCTGGATACGCAGTATTTT. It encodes CASSTDPSGLDTQYF.

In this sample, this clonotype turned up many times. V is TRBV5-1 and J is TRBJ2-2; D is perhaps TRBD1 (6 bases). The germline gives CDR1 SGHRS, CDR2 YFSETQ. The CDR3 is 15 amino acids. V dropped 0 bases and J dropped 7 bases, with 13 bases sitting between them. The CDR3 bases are TGCGCCAGCAGCTTGGCGGCAGAGGGGGACGGGGAGCTGTTTTTT. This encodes CASSLAAEGDGELFF. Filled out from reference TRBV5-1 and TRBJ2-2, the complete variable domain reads KAGVTQTPRYLIKTRGQQVTLSCSPISGHRSVSWYQQTPGQGLQFLFEYFSETQRNKGNFPGRFSGRQFSNSRSEMNVSTLELGDSALYLCASSLAAEGDGELFFGEGSRLTVL.

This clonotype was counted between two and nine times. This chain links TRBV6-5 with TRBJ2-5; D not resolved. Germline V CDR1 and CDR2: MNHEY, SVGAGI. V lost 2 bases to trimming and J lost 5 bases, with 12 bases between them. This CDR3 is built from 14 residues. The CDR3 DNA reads TGTGCCAGCAGTTACGGGCCCCTGCAGGAGACCCAGTACTTC. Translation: CASSYGPLQETQYF.

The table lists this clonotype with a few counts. Here the CDR3 DNA reads TGCAGTGCTAGTGTTGCGGGGGTGGGCGAGACCCAGTACTTC. It translates to CSASVAGVGETQYF. This chain connects TRBV20-1 to TRBJ2-5; 7 nucleotides line up with TRBD2. Germline lookup yields CDR1 DFQATT and CDR2 SNEGSKA (reference sequence). The CDR3 consists of 14 residues. V shed 3 bases and J 5 bases; nucleotides not matched to a gene: 9.

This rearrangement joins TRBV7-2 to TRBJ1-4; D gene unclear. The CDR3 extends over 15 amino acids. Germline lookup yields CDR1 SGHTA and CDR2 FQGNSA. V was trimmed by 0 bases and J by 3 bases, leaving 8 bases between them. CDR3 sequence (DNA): TGTGCCAGCAGCTTAGCAGGGATTGCTAATGAAAAACTGTTTTTT. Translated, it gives CASSLAGIANEKLFF. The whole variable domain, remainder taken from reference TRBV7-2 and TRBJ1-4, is GAGVSQSPSNKVTEKGKDVELRCDPISGHTALYWYRQSLGQGLEFLIYFQGNSAPDKSGLPSDRFSAERTGGSVSTLTIQRTQQEDSAVYLCASSLAGIANEKLFFGSGTQLSVL.

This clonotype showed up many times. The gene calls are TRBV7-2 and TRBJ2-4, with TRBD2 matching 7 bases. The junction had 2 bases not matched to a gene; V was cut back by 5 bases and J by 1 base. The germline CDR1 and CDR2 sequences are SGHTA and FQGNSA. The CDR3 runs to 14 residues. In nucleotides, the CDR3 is TGTGCCAGCAGCCGACTAGCCGCCAAAAACATTCAGTACTTC. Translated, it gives CASSRLAAKNIQYF.

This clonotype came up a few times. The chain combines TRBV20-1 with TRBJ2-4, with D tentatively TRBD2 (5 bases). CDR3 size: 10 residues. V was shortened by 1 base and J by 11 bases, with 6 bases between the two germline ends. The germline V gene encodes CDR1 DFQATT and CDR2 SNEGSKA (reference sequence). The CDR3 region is CSARARVQYF. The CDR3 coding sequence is TGCAGTGCTAGAGCGCGGGTTCAGTACTTC.

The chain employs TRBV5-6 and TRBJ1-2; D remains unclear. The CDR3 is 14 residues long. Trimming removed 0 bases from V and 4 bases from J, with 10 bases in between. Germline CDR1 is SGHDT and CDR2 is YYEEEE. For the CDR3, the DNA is TGTGCCAGCAGCTTGGTCGGAAACGTCTATGGCTACACCTTC. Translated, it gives CASSLVGNVYGYTF.

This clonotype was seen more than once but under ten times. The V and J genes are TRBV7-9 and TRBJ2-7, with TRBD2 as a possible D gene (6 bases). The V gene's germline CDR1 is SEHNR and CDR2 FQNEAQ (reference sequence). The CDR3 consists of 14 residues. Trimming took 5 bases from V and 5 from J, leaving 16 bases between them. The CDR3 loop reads CASSRAGSPHEQYF. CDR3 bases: TGTGCCAGCAGCCGTGCGGGGTCCCCCCACGAGCAGTACTTC. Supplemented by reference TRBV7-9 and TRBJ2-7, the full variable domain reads DTGVSQNPRHKITKRGQNVTFRCDPISEHNRLYWYRQTLGQGPEFLTYFQNEAQLEKSRLLSDRFSAERPKGSFSTLEIQRTEQGDSAMYLCASSRAGSPHEQYFGPGTRLTVT.

CDR3 coding DNA: TGTGCCAGCAGCTTATATCTTAGCGGGGGTTGGGAGACCCAGTACTTC. Translated: CASSLYLSGGWETQYF. The chain recombines TRBV7-2 with TRBJ2-5; the match to TRBD2 covers 9 bases. Germline trimming cut 2 bases from V and 5 bases from J; bases unmatched to any gene: 9. From germline, CDR1 is SGHTA and CDR2 FQGNSA. The CDR3 has 16 residues.

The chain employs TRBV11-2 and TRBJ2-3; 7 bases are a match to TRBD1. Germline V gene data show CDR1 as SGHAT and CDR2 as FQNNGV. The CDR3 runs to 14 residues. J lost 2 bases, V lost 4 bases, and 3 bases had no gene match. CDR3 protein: CASSWDSFTDTQYF. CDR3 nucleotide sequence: TGTGCCAGCAGCTGGGACAGTTTCACAGATACGCAGTATTTT.

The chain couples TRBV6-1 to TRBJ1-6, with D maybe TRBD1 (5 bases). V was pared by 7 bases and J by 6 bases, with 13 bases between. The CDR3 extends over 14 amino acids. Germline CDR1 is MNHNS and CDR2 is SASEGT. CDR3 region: CASNPRQSNSPLHF. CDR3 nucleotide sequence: TGTGCCAGCAACCCGAGACAGAGTAATTCACCCCTCCACTTT.

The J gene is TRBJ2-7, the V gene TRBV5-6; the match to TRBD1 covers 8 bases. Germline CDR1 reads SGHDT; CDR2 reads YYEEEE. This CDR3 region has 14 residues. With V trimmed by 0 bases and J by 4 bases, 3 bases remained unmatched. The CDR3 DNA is TGTGCCAGCAGCTTGGGACAGGGGAAGTACGAGCAGTACTTC. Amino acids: CASSLGQGKYEQYF.

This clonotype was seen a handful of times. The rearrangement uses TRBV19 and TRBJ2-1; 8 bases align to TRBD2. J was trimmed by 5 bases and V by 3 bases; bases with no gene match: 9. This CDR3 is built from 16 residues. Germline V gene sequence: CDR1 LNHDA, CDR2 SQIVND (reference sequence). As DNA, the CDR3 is TGTGCCAGTAGTATTTGGAGCGGGGGCCCTCACAATGAGCAGTTCTTC. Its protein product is CASSIWSGGPHNEQFF.

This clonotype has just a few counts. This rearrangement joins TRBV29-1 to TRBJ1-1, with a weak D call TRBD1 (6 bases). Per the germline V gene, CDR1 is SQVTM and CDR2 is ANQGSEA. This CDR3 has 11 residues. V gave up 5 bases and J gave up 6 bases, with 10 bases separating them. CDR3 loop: CSVITGSEAFF. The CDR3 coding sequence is TGCAGCGTTATTACAGGGTCTGAAGCTTTCTTT.

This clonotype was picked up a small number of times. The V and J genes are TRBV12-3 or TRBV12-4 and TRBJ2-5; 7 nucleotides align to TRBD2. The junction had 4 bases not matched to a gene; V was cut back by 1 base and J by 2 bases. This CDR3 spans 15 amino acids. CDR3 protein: CASSLVLARQETQYF. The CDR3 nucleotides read TGTGCCAGCAGTTTAGTACTAGCGAGACAAGAGACCCAGTACTTC.

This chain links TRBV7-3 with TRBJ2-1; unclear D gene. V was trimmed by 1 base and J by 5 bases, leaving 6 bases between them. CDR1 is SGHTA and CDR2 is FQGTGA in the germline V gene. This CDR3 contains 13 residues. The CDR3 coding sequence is TGTGCCAGCAGCTTAATCGTACACAATGAGCAGTTCTTC. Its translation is CASSLIVHNEQFF.

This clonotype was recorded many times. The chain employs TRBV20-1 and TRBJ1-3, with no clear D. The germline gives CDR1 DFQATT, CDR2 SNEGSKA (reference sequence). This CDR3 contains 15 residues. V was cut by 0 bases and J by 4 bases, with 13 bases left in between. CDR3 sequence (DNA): TGCAGTGCTAGAGATATTGAAACGGCCGGAAACACCATATATTTT. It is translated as CSARDIETAGNTIYF.

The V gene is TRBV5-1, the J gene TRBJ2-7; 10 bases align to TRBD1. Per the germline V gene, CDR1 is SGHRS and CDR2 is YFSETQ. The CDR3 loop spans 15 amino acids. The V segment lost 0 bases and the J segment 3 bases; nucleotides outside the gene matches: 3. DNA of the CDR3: TGCGCCAGCAGCTTGGTTGGGACAGGGGACTACGAGCAGTACTTC. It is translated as CASSLVGTGDYEQYF.

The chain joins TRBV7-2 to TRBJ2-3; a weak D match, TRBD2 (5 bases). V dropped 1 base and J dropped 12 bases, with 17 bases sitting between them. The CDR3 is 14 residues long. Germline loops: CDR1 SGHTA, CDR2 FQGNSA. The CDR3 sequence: CASSLDDGIPGQYF. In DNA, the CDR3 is TGTGCCAGCAGCTTAGACGACGGGATCCCCGGCCAGTATTTT.